This TCR beta chain was identified in a study of T cells in localized non-small cell lung cancer. Of note for this clone: Its antigen is still unknown.

Sequencing was performed with immunoSEQ multiplex PCR; in TCRdb, only in-frame clones are kept and a portion is missing. The data hold about 8,000 clones, with approximately 87% observed a single time. The study's findings and limits: Uninvolved adjacent lung showed the highest T cell clonality, exceeding tumor. Elevated circulating T cell density in blood was associated with longer overall survival.

The CDR3 runs to 14 residues. The ends were cut back, 5 bases at V and 7 bases at J, with 14 bases in the middle. Germline lookup yields CDR1 SGHTA and CDR2 FQGNSA. The sequencing used peripheral blood, collected before any cancer treatment. This receptor was identified in a male donor aged 60 or over with stage III lung adenocarcinoma. The V call is TRBV7-2, the J call TRBJ1-4; possibly TRBD1 for D (5 bases). The DNA for the CDR3 is TGTGCCAGCAGCCGAGGCCGGGGGGGTGAAAAACTGTTTTTT. Translation: CASSRGRGGEKLFF.